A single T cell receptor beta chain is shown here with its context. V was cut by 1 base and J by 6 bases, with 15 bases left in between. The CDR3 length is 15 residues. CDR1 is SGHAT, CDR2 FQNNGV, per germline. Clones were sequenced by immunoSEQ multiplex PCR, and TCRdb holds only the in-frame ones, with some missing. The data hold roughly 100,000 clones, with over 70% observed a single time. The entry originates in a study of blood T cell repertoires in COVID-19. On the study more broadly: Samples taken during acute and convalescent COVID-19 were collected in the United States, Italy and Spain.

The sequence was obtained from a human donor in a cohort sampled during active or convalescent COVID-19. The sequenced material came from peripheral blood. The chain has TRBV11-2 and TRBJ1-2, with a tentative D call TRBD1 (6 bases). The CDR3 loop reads CASSLGVQGNHGYTF. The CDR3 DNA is TGTGCCAGCAGCTTAGGGGTCCAGGGGAATCATGGCTACACCTTC. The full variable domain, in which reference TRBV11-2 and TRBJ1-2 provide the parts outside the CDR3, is EAGVAQSPRYKIIEKRQSVAFWCNPISGHATLYWYQQILGQGPKLLIQFQNNGVVDDSQLPKDRFSAERLKGVDSTLKIQPAKLEDSAVYLCASSLGVQGNHGYTFGSGTRLTVV.